This entry concerns a single TCR beta chain. V lost 6 bases to trimming and J lost 7 bases; unmatched junction nucleotides: 6. The germline gives CDR1 MDHEN, CDR2 SYDVKM. The CDR3 covers 13 residues. The data derive from a study of blood T cell repertoires in COVID-19. Turning to the study itself: Donors in the United States, Italy and Spain gave samples during acute or convalescent COVID-19. PBMCs, B-cell-depleted T cells, or T cells provided the cDNA or gDNA that made up the material.

Authors' data handling: Reference gene primer amplification gave nucleated cell count estimates. Only in-frame clones appear in the TCRdb table, and some are missing; sequencing was by immunoSEQ multiplex PCR. V and J calls and clone size are copied from that table; D and trimming were computed from the DNA. The sample shows roughly 160,000 clones, around 85% of them seen only once. This receptor was taken from a man between 60 and 70 years old with acute or convalescent COVID-19. This rearrangement joins TRBV28 to TRBJ1-2; 9 bases line up with TRBD1. The sequenced material came from peripheral blood. CDR3 nucleotide sequence: TGTGCCAGCAGCCGTACAGGGGGCAGTGGCTACACCTTC. This sequence encodes CASSRTGGSGYTF.